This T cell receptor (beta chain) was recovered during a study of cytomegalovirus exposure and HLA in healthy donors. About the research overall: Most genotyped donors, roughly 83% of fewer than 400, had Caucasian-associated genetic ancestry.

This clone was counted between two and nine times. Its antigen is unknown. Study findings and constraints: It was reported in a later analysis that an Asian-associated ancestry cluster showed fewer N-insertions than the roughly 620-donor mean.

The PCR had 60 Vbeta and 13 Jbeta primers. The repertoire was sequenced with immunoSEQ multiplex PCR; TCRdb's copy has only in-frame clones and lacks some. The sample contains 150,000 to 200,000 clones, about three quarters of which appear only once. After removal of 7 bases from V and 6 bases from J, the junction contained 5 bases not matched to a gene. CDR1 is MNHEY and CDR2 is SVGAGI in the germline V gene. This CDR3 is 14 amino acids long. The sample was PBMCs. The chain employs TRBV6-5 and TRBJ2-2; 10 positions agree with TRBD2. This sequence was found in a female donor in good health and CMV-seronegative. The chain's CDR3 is CASINSGRSGELFF. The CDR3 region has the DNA TGTGCCAGCATCAATAGCGGGAGGTCCGGGGAGCTGTTTTTT.